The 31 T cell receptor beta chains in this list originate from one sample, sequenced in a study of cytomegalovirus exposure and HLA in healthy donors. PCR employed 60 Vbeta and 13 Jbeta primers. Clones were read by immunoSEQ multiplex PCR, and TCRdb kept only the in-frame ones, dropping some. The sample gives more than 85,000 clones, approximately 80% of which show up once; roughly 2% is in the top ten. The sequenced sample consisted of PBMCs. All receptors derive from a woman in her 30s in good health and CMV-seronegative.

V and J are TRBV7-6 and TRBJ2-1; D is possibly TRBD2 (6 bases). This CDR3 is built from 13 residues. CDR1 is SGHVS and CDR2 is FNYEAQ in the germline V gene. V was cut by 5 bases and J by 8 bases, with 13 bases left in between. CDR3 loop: CASSRGMGDEQFF. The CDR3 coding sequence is TGTGCCAGCAGCCGCGGGATGGGCGATGAGCAGTTCTTC.

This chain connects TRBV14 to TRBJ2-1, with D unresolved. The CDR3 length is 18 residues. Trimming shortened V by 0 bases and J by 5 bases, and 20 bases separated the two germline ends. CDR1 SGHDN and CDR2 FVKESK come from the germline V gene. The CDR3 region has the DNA TGTGCCAGCAGCCAAGACGCACTGCGAATAGCTCCCGACAATGAGCAGTTCTTC. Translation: CASSQDALRIAPDNEQFF.

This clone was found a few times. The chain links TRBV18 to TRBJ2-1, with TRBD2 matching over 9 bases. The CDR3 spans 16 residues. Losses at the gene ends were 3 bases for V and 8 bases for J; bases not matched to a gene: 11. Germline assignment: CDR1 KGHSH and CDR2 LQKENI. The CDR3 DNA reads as TGTGCCAGCTCACCTTATCCGGGACTAGCTTTCGATGAGCAGTTCTTC. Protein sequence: CASSPYPGLAFDEQFF. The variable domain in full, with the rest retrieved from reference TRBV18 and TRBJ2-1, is NAGVMQNPRHLVRRRGQEARLRCSPMKGHSHVYWYRQLPEEGLKFMVYLQKENIIDESGMPKERFSAEFPKEGPSILRIQQVVRGDSAAYFCASSPYPGLAFDEQFFGPGTRLTVL.

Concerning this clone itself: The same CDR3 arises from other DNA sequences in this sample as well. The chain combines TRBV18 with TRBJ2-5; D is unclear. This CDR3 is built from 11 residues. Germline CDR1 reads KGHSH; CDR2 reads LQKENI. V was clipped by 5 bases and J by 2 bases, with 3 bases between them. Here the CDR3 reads CASSSQETQYF. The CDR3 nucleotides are TGTGCCAGCTCATCACAAGAGACCCAGTACTTC.

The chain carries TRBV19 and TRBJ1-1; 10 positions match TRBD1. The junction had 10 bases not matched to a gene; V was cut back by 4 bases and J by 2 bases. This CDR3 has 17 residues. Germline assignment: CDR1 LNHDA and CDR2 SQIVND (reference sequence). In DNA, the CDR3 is TGTGCCAGTAGTACCGGAGGGACAGGGGACGTAAACACTGAAGCTTTCTTT. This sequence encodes CASSTGGTGDVNTEAFF. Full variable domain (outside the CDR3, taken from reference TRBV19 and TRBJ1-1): DGGITQSPKYLFRKEGQNVTLSCEQNLNHDAMYWYRQDPGQGLRLIYYSQIVNDFQKGDIAEGYSVSREKKESFPLTVTSAQKNPTAFYLCASSTGGTGDVNTEAFFGQGTRLTVV.

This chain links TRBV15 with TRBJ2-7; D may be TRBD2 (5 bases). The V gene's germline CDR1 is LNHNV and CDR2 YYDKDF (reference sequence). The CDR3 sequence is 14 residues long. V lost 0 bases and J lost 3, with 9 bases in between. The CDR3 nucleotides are TGTGCCACCAGCAGAGAAGAGGGCTACTACGAGCAGTACTTC. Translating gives CATSREEGYYEQYF.

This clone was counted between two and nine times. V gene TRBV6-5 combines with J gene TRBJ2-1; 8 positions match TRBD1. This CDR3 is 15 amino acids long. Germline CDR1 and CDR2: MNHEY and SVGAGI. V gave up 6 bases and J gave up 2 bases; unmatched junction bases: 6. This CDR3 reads CASSPQTGAYNEQFF. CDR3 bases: TGTGCCAGCAGCCCACAGACAGGGGCCTACAATGAGCAGTTCTTC.

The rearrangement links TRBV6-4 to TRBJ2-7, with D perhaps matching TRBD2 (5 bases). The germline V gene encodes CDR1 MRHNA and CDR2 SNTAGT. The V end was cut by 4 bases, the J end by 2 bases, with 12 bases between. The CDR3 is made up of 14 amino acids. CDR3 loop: CASSVGLGAYEQYF. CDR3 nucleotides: TGTGCCAGCAGTGTCGGGTTGGGAGCCTACGAGCAGTACTTC.

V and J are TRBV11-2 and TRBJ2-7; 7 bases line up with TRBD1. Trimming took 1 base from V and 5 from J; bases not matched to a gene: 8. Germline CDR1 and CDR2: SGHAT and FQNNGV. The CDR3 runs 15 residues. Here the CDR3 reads CASSLAGRGYNEQYF. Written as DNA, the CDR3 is TGTGCCAGCAGCTTAGCCGGCAGGGGGTACAACGAGCAGTACTTC.

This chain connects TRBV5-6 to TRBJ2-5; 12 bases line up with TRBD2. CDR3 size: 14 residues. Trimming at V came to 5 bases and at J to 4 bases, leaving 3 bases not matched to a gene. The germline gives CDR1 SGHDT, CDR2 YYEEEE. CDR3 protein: CASSSGLAGETQYF. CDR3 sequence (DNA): TGTGCCAGCAGTTCGGGACTAGCGGGAGAGACCCAGTACTTC. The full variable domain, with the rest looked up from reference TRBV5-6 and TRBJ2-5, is DAGVTQSPTHLIKTRGQQVTLRCSPKSGHDTVSWYQQALGQGPQFIFQYYEEEERQRGNFPDRFSGHQFPNYSSELNVNALLLGDSALYLCASSSGLAGETQYFGPGTRLLVL.

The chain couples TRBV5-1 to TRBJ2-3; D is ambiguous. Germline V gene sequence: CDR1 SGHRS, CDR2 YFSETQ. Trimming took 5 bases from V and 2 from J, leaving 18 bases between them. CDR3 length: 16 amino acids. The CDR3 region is CASRHEVFINTDTQYF. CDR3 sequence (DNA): TGCGCCAGCAGGCACGAGGTGTTTATAAACACAGATACGCAGTATTTT. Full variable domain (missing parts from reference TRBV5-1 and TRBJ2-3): KAGVTQTPRYLIKTRGQQVTLSCSPISGHRSVSWYQQTPGQGLQFLFEYFSETQRNKGNFPGRFSGRQFSNSRSEMNVSTLELGDSALYLCASRHEVFINTDTQYFGPGTRLTVL.

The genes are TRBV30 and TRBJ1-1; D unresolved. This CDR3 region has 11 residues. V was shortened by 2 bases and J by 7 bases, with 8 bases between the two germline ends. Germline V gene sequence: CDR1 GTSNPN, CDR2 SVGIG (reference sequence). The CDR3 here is CAWSLKVEAFF. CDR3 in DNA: TGTGCCTGGAGTCTAAAAGTTGAAGCTTTCTTT.

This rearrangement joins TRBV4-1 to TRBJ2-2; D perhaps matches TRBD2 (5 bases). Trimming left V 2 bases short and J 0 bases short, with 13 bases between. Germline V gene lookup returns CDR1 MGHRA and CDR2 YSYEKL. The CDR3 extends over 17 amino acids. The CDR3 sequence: CASSQPRSGANTGELFF. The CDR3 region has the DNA TGCGCCAGCAGCCAACCTAGGAGCGGAGCGAACACCGGGGAGCTGTTTTTT.

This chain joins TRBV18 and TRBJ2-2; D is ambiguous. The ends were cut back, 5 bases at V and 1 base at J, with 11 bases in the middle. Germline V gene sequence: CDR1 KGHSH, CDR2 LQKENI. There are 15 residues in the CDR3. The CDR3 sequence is CASSKETGNTGELFF. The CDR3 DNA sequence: TGTGCCAGCTCAAAGGAGACGGGGAACACCGGGGAGCTGTTTTTT.

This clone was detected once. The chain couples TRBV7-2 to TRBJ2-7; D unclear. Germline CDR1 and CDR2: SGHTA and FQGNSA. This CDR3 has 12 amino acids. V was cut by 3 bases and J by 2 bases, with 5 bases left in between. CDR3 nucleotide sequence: TGTGCCAGCAGCTTTACTCCCTACGAGCAGTACTTC. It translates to CASSFTPYEQYF.

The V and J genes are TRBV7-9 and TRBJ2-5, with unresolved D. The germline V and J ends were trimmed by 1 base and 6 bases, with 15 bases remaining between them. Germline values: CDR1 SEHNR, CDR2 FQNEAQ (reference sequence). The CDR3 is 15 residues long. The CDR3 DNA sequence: TGTGCCAGCAGCTTAGGACCCTGGATGAGGAAGACCCAGTACTTC. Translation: CASSLGPWMRKTQYF.

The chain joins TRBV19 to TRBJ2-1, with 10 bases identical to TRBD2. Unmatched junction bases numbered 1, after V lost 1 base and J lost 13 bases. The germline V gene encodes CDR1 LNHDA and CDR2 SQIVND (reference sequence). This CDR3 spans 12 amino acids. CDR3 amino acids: CASSIGLAGQFF. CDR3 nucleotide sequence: TGTGCCAGTAGTATAGGACTAGCGGGCCAGTTCTTC. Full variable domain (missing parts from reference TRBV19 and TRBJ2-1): DGGITQSPKYLFRKEGQNVTLSCEQNLNHDAMYWYRQDPGQGLRLIYYSQIVNDFQKGDIAEGYSVSREKKESFPLTVTSAQKNPTAFYLCASSIGLAGQFFGPGTRLTVL.

The DNA for the CDR3 is TGTGCCACCAGCAGAGTGGGGACTAGCGGGATGAACACAGATACGCAGTATTTT. Encoded protein: CATSRVGTSGMNTDTQYF. The chain recombines TRBV15 with TRBJ2-3; 13 bases align to TRBD2. Germline loops: CDR1 LNHNV, CDR2 YYDKDF (reference sequence). The CDR3 covers 18 residues. Germline trimming cut 1 base from V and 2 bases from J; bases unmatched to any gene: 6.

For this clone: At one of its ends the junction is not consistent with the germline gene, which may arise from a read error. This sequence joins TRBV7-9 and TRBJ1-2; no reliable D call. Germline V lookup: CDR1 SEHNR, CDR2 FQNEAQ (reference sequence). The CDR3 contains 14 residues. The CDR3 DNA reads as TGTTCCAGCAGCTTAGAACTCGGTGTGAATGGCTACACCTTC. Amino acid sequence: CSSSLELGVNGYTF.

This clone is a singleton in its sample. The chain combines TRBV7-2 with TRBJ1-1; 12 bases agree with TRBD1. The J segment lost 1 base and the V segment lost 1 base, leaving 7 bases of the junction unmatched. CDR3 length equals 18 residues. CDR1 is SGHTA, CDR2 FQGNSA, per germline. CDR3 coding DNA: TGTGCCAGCAGCTTAGGAGGGACAGGGGGCGCGAAGAACACTGAAGCTTTCTTT. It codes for CASSLGGTGGAKNTEAFF.

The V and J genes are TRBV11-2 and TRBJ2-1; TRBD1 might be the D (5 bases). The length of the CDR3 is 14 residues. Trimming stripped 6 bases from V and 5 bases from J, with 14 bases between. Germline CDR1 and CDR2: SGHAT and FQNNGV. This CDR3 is CASSSLGLHNEQFF. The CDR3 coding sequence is TGTGCCAGCAGTTCATTGGGGCTCCACAATGAGCAGTTCTTC.

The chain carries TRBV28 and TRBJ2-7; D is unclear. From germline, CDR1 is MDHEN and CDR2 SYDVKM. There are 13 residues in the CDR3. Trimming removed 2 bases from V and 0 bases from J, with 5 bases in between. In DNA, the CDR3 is TGTGCCAGCAGTTTAGGCCGCTCCTACGAGCAGTACTTC. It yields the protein CASSLGRSYEQYF.

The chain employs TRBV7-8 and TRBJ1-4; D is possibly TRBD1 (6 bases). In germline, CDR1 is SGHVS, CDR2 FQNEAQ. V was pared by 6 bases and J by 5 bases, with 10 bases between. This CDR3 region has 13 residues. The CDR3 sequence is CASSRDRNEKLFF. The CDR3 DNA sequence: TGTGCCAGCAGTCGAGACAGGAATGAAAAACTGTTTTTT.

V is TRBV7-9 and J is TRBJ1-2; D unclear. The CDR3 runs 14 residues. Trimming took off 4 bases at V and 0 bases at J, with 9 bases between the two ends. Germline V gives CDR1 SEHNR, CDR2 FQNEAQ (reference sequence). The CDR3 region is CASSSGASNYGYTF. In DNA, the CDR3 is TGTGCCAGCAGCTCCGGTGCATCTAACTATGGCTACACCTTC.

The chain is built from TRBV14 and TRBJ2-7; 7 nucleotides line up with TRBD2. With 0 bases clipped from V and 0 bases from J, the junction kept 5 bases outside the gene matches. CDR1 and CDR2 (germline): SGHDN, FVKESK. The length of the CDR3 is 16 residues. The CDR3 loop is CASSQEGGFSSYEQYF. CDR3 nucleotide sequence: TGTGCCAGCAGCCAAGAGGGGGGGTTTAGCTCCTACGAGCAGTACTTC.

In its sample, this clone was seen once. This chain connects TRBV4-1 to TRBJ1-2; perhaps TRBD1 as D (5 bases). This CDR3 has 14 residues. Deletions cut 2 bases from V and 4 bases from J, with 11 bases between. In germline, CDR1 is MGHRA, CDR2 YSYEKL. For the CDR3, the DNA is TGCGCCAGCAGCCAACCCGGGACTTTCTATGGCTACACCTTC. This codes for CASSQPGTFYGYTF.

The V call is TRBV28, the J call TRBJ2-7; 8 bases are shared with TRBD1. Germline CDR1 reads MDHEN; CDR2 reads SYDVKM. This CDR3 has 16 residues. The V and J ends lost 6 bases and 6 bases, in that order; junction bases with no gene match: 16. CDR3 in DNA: TGTGCCAGCAGCGTGGGCCGGGACAGGCCGATGAGCGAGCAGTACTTC. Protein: CASSVGRDRPMSEQYF.

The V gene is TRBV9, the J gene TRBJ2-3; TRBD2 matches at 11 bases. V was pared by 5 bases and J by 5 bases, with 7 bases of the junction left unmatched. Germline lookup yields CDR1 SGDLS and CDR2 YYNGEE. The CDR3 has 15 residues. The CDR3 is CASSASGRREDTQYF. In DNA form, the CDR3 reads TGTGCCAGCAGTGCTAGCGGGAGGAGGGAAGATACGCAGTATTTT.

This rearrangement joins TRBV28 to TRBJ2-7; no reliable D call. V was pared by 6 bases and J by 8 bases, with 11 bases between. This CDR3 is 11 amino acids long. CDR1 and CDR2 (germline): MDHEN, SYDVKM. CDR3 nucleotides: TGTGCCAGCAGCCCTAACGATCAGCAGTACTTC. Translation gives CASSPNDQQYF.

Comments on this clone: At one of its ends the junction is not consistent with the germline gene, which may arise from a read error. The CDR3 bases are TGTTCCAGCAGCTTAGCGTCTAGCGGATACCAAGAGACCCAGTACTTC. Amino acid sequence: CSSSLASSGYQETQYF. V and J are TRBV7-9 and TRBJ2-5; 7 nucleotides line up with TRBD2. Looked up from germline, CDR1 is SEHNR and CDR2 is FQNEAQ (reference sequence). The CDR3 consists of 16 residues.

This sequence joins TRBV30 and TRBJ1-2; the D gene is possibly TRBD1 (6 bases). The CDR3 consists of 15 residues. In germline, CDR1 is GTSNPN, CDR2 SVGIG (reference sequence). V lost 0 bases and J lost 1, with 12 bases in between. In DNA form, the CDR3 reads TGTGCCTGGAGTGTATTAAGGACAGTTAACTATGGCTACACCTTC. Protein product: CAWSVLRTVNYGYTF.